The entry that follows covers one TCR beta chain sequence. Its antigen remains unknown. The source of the sample is a study of cytomegalovirus exposure and HLA in healthy donors. Study-level results: The records held CMV serostatus as the only immune exposure information. In an earlier analysis, in approximately 630 donors, most V segments appeared productive either ~87% or ~30% of the time. Later work found that TCR association rates differed between HLA loci; DRB1 had the most and HLA-C the fewest.

CDR1 and CDR2 (germline): LNHNV, YYDKDF (reference sequence). V lost 0 bases, J lost 2 bases, and 12 bases lay in between. The CDR3 is 16 residues long. Vbeta (60) and Jbeta (13) primers were used in the PCR. TCRdb keeps only in-frame clones here, not all; method: immunoSEQ multiplex PCR. This table lists about 100,000 clones. The specimen sequenced was PBMCs. This receptor was identified in a girl between 10 and 17 years old in good health and CMV-seropositive. The chain uses TRBV15 and TRBJ2-3; D uncertain. In DNA, the CDR3 is TGTGCCACCAGCAGAGATGAGGCAGTCCTCACAGATACGCAGTATTTT. Amino acid sequence: CATSRDEAVLTDTQYF.